This T cell receptor beta chain originates from a study of blood T cell repertoires in COVID-19. Clones were read by immunoSEQ multiplex PCR, and TCRdb kept only the in-frame ones, dropping some. The table lists a few hundred thousand clones, just under 90% of them singletons, with more than 1.5% in the top ten. This receptor was taken from an older woman who had recovered from COVID-19. Sequenced material: PBMCs or T cells enriched from blood (not recorded which).

The CDR3: CASSLRGLFTEAFF. CDR3 nucleotides: TGTGCCAGTAGTCTCAGGGGGCTGTTCACTGAAGCTTTCTTT. V usage is TRBV19 and J usage is TRBJ1-1; TRBD1 matches at 8 bases. The CDR3 covers 14 residues. The V segment lost 5 bases and the J segment 4 bases; nucleotides outside the gene matches: 6. CDR1 and CDR2 (germline): LNHDA, SQIVND (reference sequence).